The entry below gives a single T cell receptor (beta chain) sequence along with its context. The antigen is undetermined. This entry belongs to a study of cytomegalovirus exposure and HLA in healthy donors. CDR3 length: 13 amino acids. Trimming cost V 6 bases and J 5 bases, with 11 bases left between them. Germline CDR1 LNHDA, CDR2 SQIVND (reference sequence). Overall study findings and caveats: Reports indicated that the classifier achieved high specificity and sensitivity in diagnosing cytomegalovirus status.

The study ran its PCR with 60 Vbeta and 13 Jbeta primers. Here immunoSEQ multiplex PCR was the method, and the copy in TCRdb shows in-frame clones only, minus some. Of 100,000 to 150,000 clones listed, around 72% are singletons. The receptor's source is a middle-aged woman in good health and CMV-seronegative. The chain recombines TRBV19 with TRBJ2-1; D may be TRBD1 (6 bases). Source material: PBMCs. The CDR3 DNA reads as TGTGCCAGTAGCCGCGGACAGCACAATGAGCAGTTCTTC. Translation: CASSRGQHNEQFF.